The next 27 T cell receptor beta chains were all read from a single sample in a study of blood T cell repertoires in COVID-19. Sequencing used immunoSEQ multiplex PCR; TCRdb keeps in-frame clones, though not all of them. The table has about 150,000 clones, just over 85% seen once. The sample taken for sequencing was peripheral blood. The source is a man between 65 and 80 years old with acute or convalescent COVID-19.

This clone was found once. V is TRBV7-2 and J is TRBJ2-4, with 8 bases matching TRBD2. V shed 8 bases and J 7 bases; nucleotides not matched to a gene: 22. The CDR3 has 18 amino acids. Germline CDR1 and CDR2: SGHTA and FQGNSA. For the CDR3, the DNA is TGTGCCAGCCCACCCCCCGGTCCCGGGAGGGCCGGGGGTAACATTCAGTACTTC. Its translation is CASPPPGPGRAGGNIQYF.

The gene calls are TRBV6-2 or TRBV6-3 and TRBJ2-5, with unresolved D. The CDR3 is 15 amino acids. V lost 2 bases and J lost 1, with 11 bases in between. Germline V gives CDR1 MNHEY, CDR2 SVGEGT. The CDR3 sequence: CASSYGFGVQETQYF. As DNA, the CDR3 is TGTGCCAGCAGTTACGGGTTTGGAGTCCAAGAGACCCAGTACTTC.

The gene calls are TRBV5-1 and TRBJ2-4; 7 bases agree with TRBD1. CDR3 size: 15 residues. After removal of 0 bases from V and 5 bases from J, the junction contained 5 bases not matched to a gene. Germline lookup yields CDR1 SGHRS and CDR2 YFSETQ. CDR3 nucleotides: TGCGCCAGCAGCTTGGCCCCGGGACAGCAAAACATTCAGTACTTC. Translating it yields CASSLAPGQQNIQYF.

V is TRBV5-1 and J is TRBJ1-2; possible D gene TRBD1, 6 bases. CDR3 length: 13 residues. The V end lost 0 bases, the J end lost 6 bases, and 9 bases lay between the germline ends. Germline CDR1 reads SGHRS; CDR2 reads YFSETQ. CDR3 bases: TGCGCCAGCAGCTTGGGGGGGCTCGATGGCTACACCTTC. This codes for CASSLGGLDGYTF.

The rearrangement uses TRBV6-2 or TRBV6-3 and TRBJ2-1; 9 bases align to TRBD2. The V gene end was trimmed by 4 bases and the J gene end by 4 bases; junction bases not matched to a gene: 8. This CDR3 region has 16 residues. Germline V gene lookup returns CDR1 MNHEY and CDR2 SVGEGT. CDR3 loop: CASSSDLAGYYNEQFF. CDR3 nucleotides: TGTGCCAGCAGTTCTGATCTAGCGGGGTATTACAATGAGCAGTTCTTC.

The chain has TRBV5-4 and TRBJ1-1; perhaps TRBD1 as D (6 bases). Looked up from germline, CDR1 is SGHNT and CDR2 is YYREEE (reference sequence). The CDR3 consists of 14 residues. Trimming removed 0 bases at V and 0 bases at J, with 6 bases between. The CDR3 coding sequence is TGTGCCAGCAGCTTGGGACAGGTGAACACTGAAGCTTTCTTT. Translated: CASSLGQVNTEAFF.

This rearrangement joins TRBV15 to TRBJ1-1; 12 nucleotides align to TRBD1. From germline, CDR1 is LNHNV and CDR2 YYDKDF (reference sequence). V lost 1 base, J lost 6 bases, and 6 bases stayed unmatched. The length of the CDR3 is 16 residues. CDR3: CATSRVVGTGGSEAFF. DNA for the CDR3: TGTGCCACCAGCAGAGTTGTTGGGACAGGGGGCTCTGAAGCTTTCTTT.

In its sample, this clone was seen once. The chain employs TRBV7-3 and TRBJ2-3; D perhaps matches TRBD1 (6 bases). This CDR3 comprises 15 residues. The V and J ends lost 2 bases and 7 bases respectively, with 16 bases between them. Per the germline V gene, CDR1 is SGHTA and CDR2 is FQGTGA. This chain's CDR3 is CASSLSGGNGNTQYF. CDR3 DNA sequence: TGTGCCAGCAGCTTATCTGGGGGCAATGGAAATACGCAGTATTTT.

This clone was found once. The chain joins TRBV5-1 to TRBJ2-7; 8 bases line up with TRBD2. The ends lost 4 bases at V and 2 bases at J; junction bases unmatched: 8. Germline V CDR1 and CDR2: SGHRS, YFSETQ. The CDR3 covers 15 residues. The CDR3 DNA reads as TGCGCCAGCAGCCCGGGACTAGGAGACCCCTACGAGCAGTACTTC. Translation gives CASSPGLGDPYEQYF.

The V gene is TRBV28, the J gene TRBJ1-3; 7 bases map to TRBD1. The CDR3 spans 15 residues. The J segment lost 2 bases and the V segment lost 5 bases, leaving 6 bases of the junction unmatched. Germline V gene lookup returns CDR1 MDHEN and CDR2 SYDVKM. The CDR3 nucleotides are TGTGCCAGCAGTGTCCAGGGGGGAGCTGGAAACACCATATATTTT. This codes for CASSVQGGAGNTIYF.

The V gene is TRBV4-2, the J gene TRBJ2-5, with D uncertain. Per germline, CDR1 LGHNA and CDR2 YNFKEQ. This CDR3 comprises 13 residues. Trimming removed 0 bases from V and 4 bases from J, with 6 bases in between. CDR3 amino acids: CASSQELSETQYF. The CDR3 bases are TGTGCCAGCAGCCAAGAACTTTCAGAGACCCAGTACTTC.

There are a few counts of this clone. The rearrangement uses TRBV27 and TRBJ2-7; D not certain. V was cut by 0 bases and J by 5 bases, with 17 bases left in between. The CDR3 has 16 residues. CDR1 MNHEY and CDR2 SMNVEV come from the germline V gene (reference sequence). The CDR3 is CASSLSAAAGSHEQYF. CDR3 nucleotide sequence: TGTGCCAGCAGTTTATCCGCAGCAGCAGGTTCTCACGAGCAGTACTTC.

The chain links TRBV28 to TRBJ1-4; no firm D call. The CDR3 runs 12 residues. Trimming removed 6 bases at V and 5 bases at J, with 7 bases between. Per germline, CDR1 MDHEN and CDR2 SYDVKM. CDR3 sequence (DNA): TGTGCCAGCAGAACCGGGAATGAAAAACTGTTTTTT. This encodes CASRTGNEKLFF.

This chain links TRBV29-1 with TRBJ1-1, with D maybe TRBD1 (6 bases). Trimming took off 5 bases at V and 4 bases at J, with 17 bases between the two ends. From germline, CDR1 is SQVTM and CDR2 ANQGSEA. The CDR3 extends over 14 amino acids. CDR3 in amino acids: CSVRGTGFGTEAFF. CDR3 bases: TGCAGCGTTAGGGGCACAGGGTTCGGCACTGAAGCTTTCTTT. The full variable domain, rest sourced from reference TRBV29-1 and TRBJ1-1, is SAVISQKPSRDICQRGTSLTIQCQVDSQVTMMFWYRQQPGQSLTLIATANQGSEATYESGFVIDKFPISRPNLTFSTLTVSNMSPEDSSIYLCSVRGTGFGTEAFFGQGTRLTVV.

The chain couples TRBV28 to TRBJ1-6; 11 nucleotides line up with TRBD1. CDR3 length: 15 residues. The trim removed 7 bases at V and 9 bases at J, leaving 8 bases unmatched. CDR1 MDHEN and CDR2 SYDVKM come from the germline V gene. CDR3 loop: CASNGSGTGGSPLHF. DNA of the CDR3: TGTGCCAGCAACGGGTCCGGGACAGGGGGTTCACCCCTCCACTTT.

The chain recombines TRBV7-3 with TRBJ2-1; 9 nucleotides agree with TRBD2. V dropped 2 bases and J dropped 8; count of bases not matched to a gene: 7. Germline V gene lookup returns CDR1 SGHTA and CDR2 FQGTGA. The CDR3 has 15 residues. The CDR3 is CASSLRASGNHEQFF. The CDR3 nucleotides are TGTGCCAGCAGCTTACGGGCTAGCGGGAACCATGAGCAGTTCTTC. The whole variable domain, filled in from reference TRBV7-3 and TRBJ2-1, reads GAGVSQTPSNKVTEKGKYVELRCDPISGHTALYWYRQSLGQGPEFLIYFQGTGAADDSGLPNDRFFAVRPEGSVSTLKIQRTERGDSAVYLCASSLRASGNHEQFFGPGTRLTVL.

The chain has TRBV3-1 (or the pseudogene TRBV3-2) and TRBJ2-2; D unresolved. Trimming shortened V by 0 bases and J by 4 bases, and 9 bases separated the two germline ends. This CDR3 contains 15 residues. CDR1 LGHDT and CDR2 YNNKEL come from the germline V gene (reference sequence). CDR3 coding DNA: TGTGCCAGCAGCCAAGATCTTCACGGCACCGGGGAGCTGTTTTTT. It yields the protein CASSQDLHGTGELFF.

The rearrangement joins TRBV6-5 to TRBJ2-5; the match to TRBD2 covers 10 bases. From germline, CDR1 is MNHEY and CDR2 SVGAGI. CDR3 length equals 15 residues. The J segment lost 9 bases and the V segment lost 4 bases, leaving 11 bases of the junction unmatched. CDR3 in DNA: TGTGCCAGCAGTTCCGCGATTAGCGGGAGGAGCGCCCAGTACTTC. Translation: CASSSAISGRSAQYF.

In its sample, this clone was seen a few times. The same CDR3 can be traced to other DNA sequences in this sample. The rearrangement uses TRBV6-2 or TRBV6-3 and TRBJ2-7, with D possibly TRBD2 on 5 matching bases. V was cut by 2 bases and J by 3 bases, with 8 bases left in between. Per germline, CDR1 MNHEY and CDR2 SVGEGT. The length of the CDR3 is 13 residues. The CDR3 loop reads CASSYREYYEQYF. In nucleotides, the CDR3 is TGTGCCAGCAGTTACCGGGAATACTACGAGCAGTACTTC.

The genes are TRBV5-4 and TRBJ2-7, with no clear D. This CDR3 region has 13 residues. The germline CDR1 and CDR2 sequences are SGHNT and YYREEE (reference sequence). V was pared by 0 bases and J by 1 base, with 5 bases between. CDR3 sequence (DNA): TGTGCCAGCAGCTTGGGGCAGTCCTACGAGCAGTACTTC. Translation gives CASSLGQSYEQYF.

The V and J genes are TRBV4-3 and TRBJ2-7, with 8 bases that match TRBD2. The V and J ends lost 0 bases and 4 bases, in that order; junction bases with no gene match: 5. Germline CDR1 LGHNA, CDR2 YSLEER. This CDR3 spans 15 amino acids. The CDR3 nucleotides are TGCGCCAGCAGCCAAGAGCGGGAGGCCGGATACGAGCAGTACTTC. It is translated as CASSQEREAGYEQYF.

The chain recombines TRBV5-1 with TRBJ1-2; TRBD1 agrees at 7 bases. This CDR3 contains 14 residues. The V segment lost 3 bases and the J segment 3 bases; nucleotides outside the gene matches: 5. Germline-derived CDR1 and CDR2 are SGHRS and YFSETQ. For the CDR3, the DNA is TGCGCCAGCAGCTGGCAGGGGGTAGACTATGGCTACACCTTC. Its protein product is CASSWQGVDYGYTF.

This clone was picked up a small number of times. The chain combines TRBV5-1 with TRBJ1-1; TRBD1 agrees at 8 bases. The germline V gene has CDR1 SGHRS and CDR2 YFSETQ. J lost 1 base, V lost 5 bases, and 4 bases had no gene match. This CDR3 contains 14 residues. The CDR3 DNA reads TGCGCCAGCAGGCAGGGGGCCAGGAACACTGAAGCTTTCTTT. It translates to CASRQGARNTEAFF.

The chain links TRBV7-2 to TRBJ2-7, with D unclear. This CDR3 contains 16 residues. The ends were cut back, 4 bases at V and 0 bases at J, with 16 bases in the middle. Germline V lookup: CDR1 SGHTA, CDR2 FQGNSA. Here the CDR3 reads CASSSLSPPSSYEQYF. The CDR3 coding sequence is TGTGCCAGCAGCTCCCTTTCCCCACCTAGCTCCTACGAGCAGTACTTC.

V and J are TRBV28 and TRBJ2-7, with TRBD1 identical over 9 bases. Germline V gene lookup returns CDR1 MDHEN and CDR2 SYDVKM. The CDR3 spans 14 residues. The V and J ends lost 4 bases and 2 bases, in that order; junction bases with no gene match: 3. CDR3 sequence: CASSSGQGPYEQYF. CDR3 coding DNA: TGTGCCAGCAGTTCGGGACAGGGACCCTACGAGCAGTACTTC.

This clone was seen just once. V usage is TRBV7-2 and J usage is TRBJ2-2; D not resolved. Germline-derived CDR1 and CDR2 are SGHTA and FQGNSA. The germline V and J ends were trimmed by 3 bases and 3 bases, with 8 bases remaining between them. The CDR3 has 14 residues. The CDR3 here is CASSLSGHTGELFF. CDR3 coding DNA: TGTGCCAGCAGCTTGTCTGGGCACACCGGGGAGCTGTTTTTT.

The V gene is TRBV6-1, the J gene TRBJ1-1; D not certain. CDR3 length: 13 residues. CDR1 and CDR2 (germline): MNHNS, SASEGT. V was shortened by 3 bases and J by 4 bases, with 9 bases between the two germline ends. CDR3 DNA sequence: TGTGCCAGCAGTGAGGCCCGTTCCACTGAAGCTTTCTTT. Protein product: CASSEARSTEAFF.